This T cell receptor (beta chain) is from a study of response to subunit inactivated influenza vaccine. Broader study findings: It was the authors' suggestion that each seasonal influenza vaccination recruits few new T cells.

CDR1 and CDR2 (germline): SGHRS, YFSETQ. The CDR3 is 14 amino acids. V was pared by 6 bases and J by 0 bases, with 10 bases between. TCRdb itself ran the RT-PCR reads through MiXCR, one entry per CDR3 protein. The sample shows roughly 500,000 distinct CDR3 sequences, approximately 17% of them seen only once. This clonotype turned up a few times. Its specificity is unknown. The chain recombines TRBV5-1 with TRBJ2-1, with D tentatively TRBD1 or TRBD2 (6 bases each). The sequence was obtained from a man between 50 and 70 years old who received an inactivated influenza vaccine. This specimen was CD4+ T cells sorted from PBMCs, taken 23 to 25 months after vaccination. The DNA for the CDR3 is TGCGCCAGCAAGGGGGGTTACTCCTACAATGAGCAGTTCTTC. Its protein product is CASKGGYSYNEQFF.